The clone carrying this T cell receptor beta chain has only a few counts. Between the trimmed V and J ends, which lost 9 bases and 7 bases, there was a span of 11 bases. Per the germline V gene, CDR1 is LNHDA and CDR2 is SQIVND (reference sequence). The CDR3 length is 11 residues. This sample stems from a study of T cells after yellow fever vaccination. In TCRdb, the 5' RACE reads were re-called with MiXCR into one record per CDR3 protein. The sample has around 260,000 distinct CDR3 sequences, about 5.2% seen once. This chain connects TRBV19 to TRBJ2-3, with D possibly being TRBD2 (5 bases). Material: CD4+ T cells sorted from PBMCs, obtained on the day of the yellow fever booster vaccination. This TCR was sampled from a man between 18 and 35 years old who received the YFV17D yellow fever vaccine. CDR3 loop: CASSDFYTQYF. The CDR3, as DNA: TGTGCCAGCTCGGACTTCTATACGCAGTATTTT.